The 30 T cell receptor beta chains below all came from one sample that was sequenced in a study of blood T cell repertoires in COVID-19. Profiling relied on immunoSEQ multiplex PCR, and the TCRdb table lists in-frame clones only, not all of them. The profile covers 180,000 or so clones, with about 88% appearing a single time and about 0.95% taken by the ten largest. The sequenced sample consisted of peripheral blood. These TCRs come from a man aged 18 to 29 with acute or convalescent COVID-19.

The chain has TRBV28 and TRBJ1-2; D gene ambiguous. The ends were cut back, 4 bases at V and 3 bases at J, with 12 bases in the middle. This CDR3 region has 14 residues. Germline V lookup: CDR1 MDHEN, CDR2 SYDVKM. This CDR3 is CASSWAASDYGYTF. In DNA, the CDR3 is TGTGCCAGCAGTTGGGCAGCTTCTGACTATGGCTACACCTTC.

This clone was seen a few times. J is TRBJ2-5 and V is TRBV7-9; 10 positions match TRBD1. Unmatched junction bases numbered 7, after V lost 5 bases and J lost 4 bases. The CDR3 is 15 amino acids. Per germline, CDR1 SEHNR and CDR2 FQNEAQ (reference sequence). CDR3 coding DNA: TGTGCCAGCAGCCCGGGACAGGGGTCTTCAGAGACCCAGTACTTC. Its translation: CASSPGQGSSETQYF.

The chain carries TRBV6-5 and TRBJ2-5; the match to TRBD2 covers 8 bases. V trimming: 0 bases; J trimming: 4 bases; junction bases outside the gene matches: 7. The germline V gene has CDR1 MNHEY and CDR2 SVGAGI. This CDR3 contains 16 residues. As DNA, the CDR3 is TGTGCCAGCAGTTACTCCGGACCCGGGAGGGGAGAGACCCAGTACTTC. Encoded protein: CASSYSGPGRGETQYF.

The chain recombines TRBV4-1 with TRBJ2-2; D is undetermined. Germline V gene sequence: CDR1 MGHRA, CDR2 YSYEKL. The CDR3 sequence is 15 residues long. Trimming stripped 0 bases from V and 1 base from J, with 6 bases between. CDR3 bases: TGCGCCAGCAGCCAAGATGGGCAGAACACCGGGGAGCTGTTTTTT. Residues: CASSQDGQNTGELFF.

The chain is built from TRBV15 and TRBJ2-5; D not certain. Trimming removed 3 bases from V and 4 bases from J, with 6 bases in between. CDR1 and CDR2 (germline): LNHNV, YYDKDF (reference sequence). This CDR3 contains 12 residues. CDR3 sequence (DNA): TGTGCCACCAGCAGTGGCGGAGAGACCCAGTACTTC. This codes for CATSSGGETQYF.

V usage is TRBV7-9 and J usage is TRBJ1-3; the match to TRBD1 covers 10 bases. This CDR3 contains 15 residues. Trimming at V came to 3 bases and at J to 3 bases, leaving 2 bases not matched to a gene. Germline V CDR1 and CDR2: SEHNR, FQNEAQ (reference sequence). CDR3 residues: CASSLTGGGGNTIYF. The CDR3 coding sequence is TGTGCCAGCAGCTTGACAGGGGGCGGTGGAAACACCATATATTTT.

The chain employs TRBV5-1 and TRBJ1-2; 9 nucleotides match TRBD1. Germline V gene data show CDR1 as SGHRS and CDR2 as YFSETQ. V was pared by 4 bases and J by 10 bases, with 11 bases of the junction left unmatched. This CDR3 is built from 14 residues. The CDR3: CASSRNRDREDYTF. The DNA for the CDR3 is TGCGCCAGCAGCCGGAACCGGGACAGGGAAGACTACACCTTC.

The chain carries TRBV13 and TRBJ1-2; weak D call: TRBD1 (6 bases). Germline-derived CDR1 and CDR2 are PRHDT and FYEKMQ (reference sequence). V was shortened by 4 bases and J by 0 bases, with 9 bases between the two germline ends. The length of the CDR3 is 14 residues. For the CDR3, the DNA is TGTGCCAGCAGCTCCGGGACACCTAACTATGGCTACACCTTC. It codes for CASSSGTPNYGYTF. The whole variable domain, remainder taken from reference TRBV13 and TRBJ1-2, is AAGVIQSPRHLIKEKRETATLKCYPIPRHDTVYWYQQGPGQDPQFLISFYEKMQSDKGSIPDRFSAQQFSDYHSELNMSSLELGDSALYFCASSSGTPNYGYTFGSGTRLTVV.

The genes are TRBV25-1 and TRBJ2-1; D possibly corresponds to TRBD1 (6 bases). Trimming removed 1 base at V and 5 bases at J, with 15 bases between. The CDR3 is 16 amino acids. The germline gives CDR1 MGHDK, CDR2 SYGVNS. The CDR3 region is CASSEWEQGLHNEQFF. The CDR3, as DNA: TGTGCCAGCAGTGAATGGGAACAGGGTCTACACAATGAGCAGTTCTTC.

With regard to this clone: One end of the junction varies from germline; a read error may be responsible. Additional DNA sequences in this sample encode the identical CDR3. The genes are TRBV11-3 and TRBJ2-2; D is possibly TRBD1 or TRBD2 (7 bases each). Germline V gives CDR1 SGHNT, CDR2 YENEEA. The CDR3 is 14 amino acids. CDR3 sequence: CASSGTENTGELFF. The DNA of the CDR3 is TGCGCCAGCAGCGGGACAGAGAACACCGGGGAGCTGTTTTTT.

This chain connects TRBV5-4 to TRBJ1-1; D is unclear. Trimming pared 3 bases from V and 4 bases from J, leaving 16 bases between. There are 15 residues in the CDR3. The germline V gene encodes CDR1 SGHNT and CDR2 YYREEE (reference sequence). CDR3 DNA sequence: TGTGCCAGCAGCTCCTTAAGAGGAGAGGGCACTGAAGCTTTCTTT. Its translation: CASSSLRGEGTEAFF.

The V call is TRBV6-5, the J call TRBJ2-3, with 11 bases matching TRBD1. J gave up 3 bases and V 11 bases, and 7 bases lay outside the gene matches. CDR1 is MNHEY and CDR2 is SVGAGI in the germline V gene. The CDR3 totals 14 residues. Here the CDR3 DNA reads TGTGCCTCCGCGGGACAGGGGGGGACAGATACGCAGTATTTT. Translated, it gives CASAGQGGTDTQYF.

The V call is TRBV30, the J call TRBJ1-5; D possibly corresponds to TRBD1 (6 bases). Per the germline V gene, CDR1 is GTSNPN and CDR2 is SVGIG (reference sequence). The CDR3 is made up of 13 amino acids. V lost 2 bases to trimming and J lost 6 bases, with 11 bases between them. CDR3 sequence (DNA): TGTGCCTGGAGTACGGCAGGGGTTCAGCCCCAGCATTTT. It encodes CAWSTAGVQPQHF.

The V gene is TRBV2, the J gene TRBJ2-7, with TRBD1 matching over 7 bases. Trimming at V came to 6 bases and at J to 4 bases, leaving 6 bases not matched to a gene. Germline CDR1 and CDR2: SNHLY and FYNNEI. This CDR3 is built from 13 residues. The chain's CDR3 is CASSRQGPYEQYV. The CDR3 coding sequence is TGTGCCAGCAGCCGACAGGGCCCTTACGAGCAGTACGTC.

The gene calls are TRBV25-1 and TRBJ1-1; tentative D call: TRBD1 (5 bases). The CDR3 runs 18 residues. V lost 4 bases and J 0 bases, leaving 21 bases between the germline ends. CDR1 is MGHDK and CDR2 is SYGVNS in the germline V gene. The DNA for the CDR3 is TGTGCCAGCAGTGCAACCACGTGGGGGGTGGGAATGAACACTGAAGCTTTCTTT. Translated: CASSATTWGVGMNTEAFF.

This clone was detected only once. The chain links TRBV28 to TRBJ1-2; 11 bases map to TRBD1. The CDR3 is 15 amino acids. Germline CDR1 and CDR2: MDHEN and SYDVKM. The J segment lost 7 bases and the V segment lost 6 bases, leaving 10 bases of the junction unmatched. CDR3 DNA sequence: TGTGCCAGCAGCCTGCAGGACAGGGGGCATAGTGGCTACACCTTC. This translates into CASSLQDRGHSGYTF.

The rearrangement uses TRBV9 and TRBJ2-3; 13 bases agree with TRBD2. CDR1 SGDLS and CDR2 YYNGEE come from the germline V gene. CDR3 length: 19 residues. V gave up 4 bases and J gave up 0 bases; unmatched junction bases: 11. The CDR3 sequence: CASSIQTSGGTISTDTQYF. CDR3 nucleotides: TGTGCCAGCAGCATCCAGACTAGCGGGGGGACCATTAGCACAGATACGCAGTATTTT.

J is TRBJ1-1 and V is TRBV5-6, with TRBD1 identical over 7 bases. With V trimmed by 4 bases and J by 5 bases, 8 bases remained unmatched. The CDR3 is 14 amino acids. Germline lookup yields CDR1 SGHDT and CDR2 YYEEEE. The CDR3 region is CASSPKTGWTEAFF. The CDR3 DNA follows: TGTGCCAGCAGCCCTAAGACAGGGTGGACTGAAGCTTTCTTT. Drawing the rest from reference TRBV5-6 and TRBJ1-1, the complete variable domain is DAGVTQSPTHLIKTRGQQVTLRCSPKSGHDTVSWYQQALGQGPQFIFQYYEEEERQRGNFPDRFSGHQFPNYSSELNVNALLLGDSALYLCASSPKTGWTEAFFGQGTRLTVV.

The chain joins TRBV6-1 to TRBJ1-3, with unresolved D. Germline V gene data show CDR1 as MNHNS and CDR2 as SASEGT. V was cut by 1 base and J by 0 bases, with 10 bases left in between. This CDR3 comprises 16 residues. CDR3 nucleotides: TGTGCCAGCAGTGAAGGCATTGCCAGCTCTGGAAACACCATATATTTT. Amino acid sequence: CASSEGIASSGNTIYF.

This chain joins TRBV5-1 and TRBJ1-4; 8 bases align to TRBD1. V trimming: 5 bases; J trimming: 4 bases; junction bases outside the gene matches: 7. This CDR3 has 15 amino acids. The germline gives CDR1 SGHRS, CDR2 YFSETQ. The chain's CDR3 is CASRNRGNGNEKLFF. Here the CDR3 DNA reads TGCGCCAGCAGGAACAGGGGGAATGGTAATGAAAAACTGTTTTTT.

This clone was picked up a small number of times. The CDR3 spells CASRTDRAYTF. The DNA for the CDR3 is TGTGCCAGCAGAACGGACAGGGCGTACACCTTC. This rearrangement joins TRBV6-6 to TRBJ1-2, with 8 bases matching TRBD1. Unmatched junction bases numbered 5, after V lost 6 bases and J lost 11 bases. CDR3 length: 11 amino acids. CDR1 and CDR2 from the germline V gene are MNHNY and SVGAGI (reference sequence).

V and J are TRBV28 and TRBJ2-1; D might be TRBD2 (6 bases). V was cut by 4 bases and J by 5 bases, with 9 bases left in between. Germline V CDR1 and CDR2: MDHEN, SYDVKM. The CDR3 covers 13 residues. DNA for the CDR3: TGTGCCAGCAGTTCGTGGGAGGACAATGAGCAGTTCTTC. It translates to CASSSWEDNEQFF.

The V gene is TRBV5-1, the J gene TRBJ1-2, with D possibly being TRBD1 (5 bases). This CDR3 spans 12 amino acids. V gave up 0 bases and J gave up 5 bases, with 5 bases separating them. The germline CDR1 and CDR2 sequences are SGHRS and YFSETQ. CDR3 in amino acids: CASSLEGYGYTF. The CDR3 DNA follows: TGCGCCAGCAGCTTGGAGGGGTATGGCTACACCTTC. Together with reference TRBV5-1 and TRBJ1-2, the CDR3 gives the full variable domain: KAGVTQTPRYLIKTRGQQVTLSCSPISGHRSVSWYQQTPGQGLQFLFEYFSETQRNKGNFPGRFSGRQFSNSRSEMNVSTLELGDSALYLCASSLEGYGYTFGSGTRLTVV.

The V gene is TRBV29-1, the J gene TRBJ1-1; TRBD1 aligns across 10 bases. This CDR3 contains 15 residues. V shed 6 bases and J 5 bases; nucleotides not matched to a gene: 12. Germline V CDR1 and CDR2: SQVTM, ANQGSEA. The CDR3 nucleotides read TGCAGCGTGGGACCCGGGGGACAGGGGCATACTGAAGCTTTCTTT. Encoded protein: CSVGPGGQGHTEAFF. Based on the CDR3 plus reference TRBV29-1 and TRBJ1-1, the full variable domain is SAVISQKPSRDICQRGTSLTIQCQVDSQVTMMFWYRQQPGQSLTLIATANQGSEATYESGFVIDKFPISRPNLTFSTLTVSNMSPEDSSIYLCSVGPGGQGHTEAFFGQGTRLTVV.

The V and J genes are TRBV7-3 and TRBJ1-2; 10 bases map to TRBD1. V lost 2 bases and J lost 7; bases outside the gene matches: 13. The germline gives CDR1 SGHTA, CDR2 FQGTGA. CDR3 length equals 17 residues. The CDR3 loop is CASSLVGGTGVIGGYTF. The CDR3 DNA follows: TGTGCCAGCAGCTTAGTTGGTGGGACAGGGGTGATTGGTGGCTACACCTTC.

The chain links TRBV25-1 to TRBJ1-3; D gene unclear. CDR1 and CDR2 from the germline V gene are MGHDK and SYGVNS. The CDR3 is 16 amino acids. The germline V and J ends were trimmed by 0 bases and 0 bases, with 9 bases remaining between them. DNA of the CDR3: TGTGCCAGCAGTGAATATTACGGTATCTCTGGAAACACCATATATTTT. Its translation: CASSEYYGISGNTIYF.

This chain connects TRBV30 to TRBJ1-4, with D unresolved. CDR3 length equals 12 residues. CDR1 and CDR2 from the germline V gene are GTSNPN and SVGIG (reference sequence). V lost 1 base to trimming and J lost 7 bases, with 7 bases between them. The DNA for the CDR3 is TGTGCCTGGAGTGAGGGAGGTGAAAAACTGTTTTTT. Translation gives CAWSEGGEKLFF.

The V call is TRBV5-6, the J call TRBJ2-5; maybe TRBD2 (6 bases). This CDR3 has 16 amino acids. Trimming removed 2 bases from V and 2 bases from J, with 16 bases in between. CDR1 and CDR2 from the germline V gene are SGHDT and YYEEEE. The CDR3 coding sequence is TGTGCCAGCAGCTTCCGACTAGATCCGGGGCAAGAGACCCAGTACTTC. Translation: CASSFRLDPGQETQYF.

This clone was counted between two and nine times. The chain uses TRBV29-1 and TRBJ2-3, with a weak D call TRBD2 (6 bases). Germline V CDR1 and CDR2: SQVTM, ANQGSEA. CDR3 length: 13 residues. Trimming stripped 8 bases from V and 2 bases from J, with 14 bases between. CDR3 bases: TGCAGCACCGGCGGAGGGAACACAGATACGCAGTATTTT. Its translation is CSTGGGNTDTQYF.

The chain combines TRBV30 with TRBJ2-1, with D possibly being TRBD2 (6 bases). This CDR3 spans 14 amino acids. Between the trimmed V and J ends, which lost 0 bases and 9 bases, there was a span of 15 bases. Germline CDR1 and CDR2: GTSNPN and SVGIG (reference sequence). The CDR3 is CAWSVGGDLGEQFF. The DNA for the CDR3 is TGTGCCTGGAGTGTTGGCGGGGATTTGGGTGAGCAGTTCTTC.